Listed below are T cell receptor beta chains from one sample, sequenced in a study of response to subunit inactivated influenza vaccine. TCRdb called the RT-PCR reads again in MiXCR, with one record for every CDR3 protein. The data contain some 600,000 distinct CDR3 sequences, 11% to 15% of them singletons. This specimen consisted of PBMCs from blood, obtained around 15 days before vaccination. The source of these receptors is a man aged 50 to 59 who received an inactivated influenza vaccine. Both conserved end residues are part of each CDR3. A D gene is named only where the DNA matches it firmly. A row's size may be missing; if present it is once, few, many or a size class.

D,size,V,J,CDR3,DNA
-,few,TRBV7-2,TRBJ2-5,CASSFFSETQYF,TGTGCCAGCAGCTTCTTTTCAGAGACCCAGTACTTC
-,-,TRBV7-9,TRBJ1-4,CASSPIGGRGEKLFF,TGTGCCAGCAGCCCCATTGGAGGGAGGGGTGAAAAACTGTTTTTT
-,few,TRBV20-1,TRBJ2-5,CSARDRTQYF,TGCAGTGCTAGAGATCGTACCCAGTACTTC
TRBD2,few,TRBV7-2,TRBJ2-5,CASSLQLAGKETQYF,TGTGCCAGCAGCTTACAGCTAGCGGGGAAAGAGACCCAGTACTTC
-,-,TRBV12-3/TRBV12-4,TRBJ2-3,CASTPRRSFSTDTQYF,TGTGCCAGCACCCCCCGTCGCTCTTTCAGCACAGATACGCAGTATTTT
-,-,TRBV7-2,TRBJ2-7,CASSTNSGTYEQYF,TGTGCCAGCAGCACAAATAGCGGAACCTACGAGCAGTACTTC
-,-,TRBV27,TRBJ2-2,CATRAKGSNTGELFF,TGTGCCACCCGTGCAAAGGGTTCGAACACCGGGGAGCTGTTTTTT
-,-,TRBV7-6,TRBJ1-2,CASSSLNTGTSGYGYTF,TGTGCCAGCAGCTCTTTAAACACCGGGACTTCGGGCTATGGCTACACCTTC
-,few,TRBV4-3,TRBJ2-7,CASSQAQQTLGEQYF,TGCGCCAGCAGCCAAGCGCAGCAAACCCTCGGGGAGCAGTACTTC
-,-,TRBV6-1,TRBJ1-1,CASSELAGARTEAFF,TGTGCCAGCAGTGAACTAGCCGGGGCCCGCACTGAAGCTTTCTTT
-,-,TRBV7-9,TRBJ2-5,CASSPDSLLQETQYF,TGTGCCAGCAGCCCCGACAGCCTCCTCCAAGAGACCCAGTACTTC
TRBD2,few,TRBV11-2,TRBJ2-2,CASSLVGTSGSGELFF,TGTGCCAGCAGCTTAGTTGGGACTAGCGGAAGCGGGGAGCTGTTTTTT
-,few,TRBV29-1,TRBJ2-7,CSAAPYRGSYEQYF,TGCAGCGCCGCGCCTTATCGGGGTAGCTACGAGCAGTACTTC
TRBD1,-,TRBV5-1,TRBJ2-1,CASSAGQDYNEQFF,TGCGCCAGCAGCGCGGGACAGGACTACAATGAGCAGTTCTTC
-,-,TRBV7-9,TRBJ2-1,CASSLVKGGNEQFF,TGTGCCAGCAGCTTAGTAAAAGGAGGGAATGAGCAGTTCTTC
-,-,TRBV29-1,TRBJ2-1,CSVVGAVSNNEQFF,TGCAGCGTTGTCGGCGCAGTGTCTAACAATGAGCAGTTCTTC
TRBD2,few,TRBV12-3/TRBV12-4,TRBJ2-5,CASSLLAGAPGETQYF,TGTGCCAGCAGTTTACTAGCGGGAGCCCCCGGGGAGACCCAGTACTTC
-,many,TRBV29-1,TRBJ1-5,CSVRLSGGQPQHF,TGCAGCGTTCGGTTGTCGGGCGGTCAGCCCCAGCATTTT
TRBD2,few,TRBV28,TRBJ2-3,CASSPNLGREGRQGTQYF,TGTGCCAGCAGCCCTAATTTGGGGAGGGAGGGCCGGCAGGGTACGCAGTATTTT
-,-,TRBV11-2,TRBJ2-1,CASSFLGRSSYNEQFF,TGTGCCAGCAGCTTCCTTGGGCGAAGCTCCTACAATGAGCAGTTCTTC
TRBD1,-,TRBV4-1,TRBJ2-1,CASSRPRTGVNEQFF,TGCGCCAGCAGCCGTCCTCGGACAGGGGTAAATGAGCAGTTCTTC
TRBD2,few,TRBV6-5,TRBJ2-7,CASSYSGSGGIYEQYF,TGTGCCAGCAGTTACTCCGGTAGCGGGGGGATCTACGAGCAGTACTTC
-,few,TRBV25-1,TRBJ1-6,CASSDKGKYNSPLHF,TGTGCCAGCAGTGACAAGGGGAAATATAATTCACCCCTCCACTTT
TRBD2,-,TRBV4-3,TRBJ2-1,CASSQDFASGIEQFF,TGCGCCAGCAGCCAAGATTTTGCCAGCGGGATTGAGCAGTTCTTC
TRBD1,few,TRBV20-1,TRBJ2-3,CSSGGSASDTQYF,TGCAGTTCAGGGGGCTCGGCCTCAGATACGCAGTATTTT
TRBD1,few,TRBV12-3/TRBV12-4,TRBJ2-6,CASRKTGQGAGANVLTF,TGTGCCAGCAGGAAGACGGGACAGGGCGCTGGGGCCAACGTCCTGACTTTC
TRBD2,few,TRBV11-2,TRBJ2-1,CASSLDAVFRLAGGLDEQFF,TGTGCCAGCAGCTTAGATGCTGTATTCCGGCTAGCGGGGGGGCTGGATGAGCAGTTCTTC
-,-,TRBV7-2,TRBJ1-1,CASSYTVLRNTEAFF,TGTGCCAGCAGCTATACGGTTCTTCGGAACACTGAAGCTTTCTTT
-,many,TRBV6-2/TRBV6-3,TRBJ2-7,CASSYLWTYEQYF,TGTGCCAGCAGTTACCTGTGGACTTACGAGCAGTACTTC
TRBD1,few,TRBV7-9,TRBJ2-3,CASSRGETGSTDTQYF,TGTGCCAGCAGCCGAGGGGAGACAGGGAGCACAGATACGCAGTATTTT
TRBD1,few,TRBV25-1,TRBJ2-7,CASGRQGFYSYEQYF,TGTGCCAGCGGGAGACAGGGCTTTTACTCCTACGAGCAGTACTTC
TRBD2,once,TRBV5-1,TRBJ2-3,CASSLGREFDTQYF,TGCGCCAGCAGCCTTGGGCGGGAGTTTGATACGCAGTATTTT
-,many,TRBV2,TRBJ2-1,CASSEDDSLRGDEQFF,TGTGCCAGCAGTGAAGACGACAGTCTCCGAGGAGATGAGCAGTTCTTC
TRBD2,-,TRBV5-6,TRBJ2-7,CASTIRGGRSEQYF,TGTGCCAGCACCATCCGGGGCGGGAGGTCCGAGCAGTACTTC
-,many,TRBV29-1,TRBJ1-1,CSVEVIPGQLNTEAFF,TGCAGCGTTGAGGTCATACCGGGGCAACTGAACACTGAAGCTTTCTTT
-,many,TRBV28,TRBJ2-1,CASSTSGPNEQFF,TGTGCCAGCAGCACCTCGGGGCCGAATGAGCAGTTCTTC
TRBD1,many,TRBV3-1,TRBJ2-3,CASSRPTGGLSTDTQYF,TGTGCCAGCAGTCGACCGACAGGGGGCCTTAGCACAGATACGCAGTATTTT
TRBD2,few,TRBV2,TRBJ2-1,CASSEFFSGAVNEQFF,TGTGCCAGCAGTGAATTCTTTAGCGGGGCGGTGAATGAGCAGTTCTTC
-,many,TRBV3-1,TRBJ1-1,CASRVRDDLNTEAFF,TGTGCCAGCAGAGTTCGGGACGACCTGAACACTGAAGCTTTCTTT
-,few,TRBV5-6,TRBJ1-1,CASSPPTGGTEAFF,TGTGCCAGCAGCCCTCCTACAGGCGGGACTGAAGCTTTCTTT
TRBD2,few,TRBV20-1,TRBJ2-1,CSARGTSGGANEQFF,TGCAGTGCTAGGGGGACTAGCGGGGGGGCGAATGAGCAGTTCTTC
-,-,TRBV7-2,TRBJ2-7,CASSPLGHGYEQYF,TGTGCCAGCAGCCCCTTGGGACATGGCTACGAGCAGTACTTC
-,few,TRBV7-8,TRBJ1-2,CASSLTVGGGYGYTF,TGTGCCAGCAGCCTAACGGTCGGGGGCGGCTATGGCTACACCTTC
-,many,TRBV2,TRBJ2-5,CASRSLETQYF,TGTGCCAGCAGGAGCCTAGAGACCCAGTACTTC
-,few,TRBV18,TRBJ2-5,CASSPREQETQYF,TGTGCCAGCTCACCACGGGAACAAGAGACCCAGTACTTC
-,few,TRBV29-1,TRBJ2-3,CSVERGRADTQYF,TGCAGCGTTGAAAGGGGCAGGGCAGATACGCAGTATTTT
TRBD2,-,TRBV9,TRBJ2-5,CASSATSGGALETQYF,TGTGCCAGCAGCGCCACTAGCGGGGGGGCCTTGGAGACCCAGTACTTC
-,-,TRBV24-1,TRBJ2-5,CATSDLGQPQETQYF,TGTGCCACCAGTGATTTGGGACAGCCCCAGGAGACCCAGTACTTC
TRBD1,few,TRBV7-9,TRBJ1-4,CASSLWTGGEEKLFF,TGTGCCAGCAGCTTATGGACAGGGGGAGAGGAAAAACTGTTTTTT
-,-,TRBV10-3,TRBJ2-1,CAIGGLNEQFF,TGTGCCATCGGAGGACTCAATGAGCAGTTCTTC
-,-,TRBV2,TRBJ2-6,CASDEGAGANVLTF,TGTGCCAGCGACGAGGGTGCTGGGGCCAACGTCCTGACTTTC
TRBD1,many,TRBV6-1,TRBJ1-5,CASMGQGGQPQHF,TGTGCCAGCATGGGCCAAGGGGGCCAGCCCCAGCATTTT
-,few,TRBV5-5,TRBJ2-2,CASSLQVTGELFF,TGTGCCAGCAGCTTGCAAGTCACCGGGGAGCTGTTTTTT
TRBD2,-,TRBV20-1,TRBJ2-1,CSTGTSGMEWQFF,TGCAGTACGGGGACTAGCGGGATGGAGTGGCAGTTCTTC
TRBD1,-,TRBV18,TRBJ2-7,CASSPVTGNSYEQYF,TGTGCCAGCTCACCCGTGACAGGGAACTCCTACGAGCAGTACTTC
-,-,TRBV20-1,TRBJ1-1,CSARDRMTGNTEAFF,TGCAGTGCTAGAGACAGAATGACAGGGAACACTGAAGCTTTCTTT
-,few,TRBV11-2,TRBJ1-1,CASSELGGMVNTEAFF,TGTGCCAGCAGCGAGCTAGGGGGAATGGTGAACACTGAAGCTTTCTTT
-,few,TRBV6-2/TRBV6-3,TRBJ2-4,CASSYLGGTSSGKNIQYF,TGTGCCAGCAGTTACTTAGGGGGAACCAGCAGCGGCAAAAACATTCAGTACTTC
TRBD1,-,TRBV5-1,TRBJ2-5,CASSTDRQGTQYF,TGCGCCAGCAGCACGGACAGGCAGGGGACCCAGTACTTC
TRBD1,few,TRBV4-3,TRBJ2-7,CASSQDRGPEQYF,TGCGCCAGCAGCCAGGACAGGGGGCCCGAGCAGTACTTC